This T cell receptor (beta chain) was sequenced during a study of blood T cell repertoires in COVID-19. The wider study: Sites across the United States, Italy and Spain contributed samples from acute and convalescent COVID-19.

J was trimmed by 6 bases and V by 5 bases; bases with no gene match: 6. The CDR3 runs 14 residues. Germline CDR1 reads PRHDT; CDR2 reads FYEKMQ (reference sequence). TCRdb keeps only in-frame clones here, not all; method: immunoSEQ multiplex PCR. The sample carries 300,000 or so clones, 80% to 95% recorded once. This study enrolled people aged about 18 to 100 from 20 to 25 US geographic areas. This receptor was taken from a woman aged 30 to 39 who had recovered from COVID-19. The sequenced material came from PBMCs or T cells enriched from blood (not recorded which). The rearrangement links TRBV13 to TRBJ2-1; 8 nucleotides align to TRBD2. The CDR3 here is CASSRGLDRNEQFF. DNA for the CDR3: TGTGCCAGCAGCAGGGGACTAGATCGCAATGAGCAGTTCTTC.